Listed below are T cell receptor beta chains from one sample, sequenced in a study of shared clonotypes between healthy human individuals. Clones were read by immunoSEQ multiplex PCR, and TCRdb kept only the in-frame ones, dropping some. This sample has about 820,000 clones, with around 92% found just once. The specimen sequenced was naive CD8+ T cells sorted from blood. These receptor sequences come from a man aged 30-40 years in good health. Each CDR3 is given with its conserved first and last residue. A D gene is named only where the DNA matches it firmly. Size is stated for part of the rows, as once, few or many counts, or as a class when the clone is expanded.

>TRBJ2-7|-|TRBV12-5|-
CASGFSPHEQYF
TGTGCTAGTGGTTTCTCCCCCCACGAGCAGTACTTC
>TRBJ2-2|-|TRBV2|TRBD2
CASSGIPGLAGTGELFF
TGTGCCAGCAGTGGCATACCGGGACTAGCGGGGACCGGGGAGCTGTTTTTT
>TRBJ2-3|once|TRBV9|-
CASSSAWGEADTQYF
TGTGCCAGCAGCTCGGCCTGGGGAGAGGCAGATACGCAGTATTTT
>TRBJ1-2|-|TRBV15|-
CATSREPSTATNYGYTF
TGTGCCACCAGCAGAGAACCTTCGACAGCCACTAACTATGGCTACACCTTC
>TRBJ1-1|-|TRBV19|TRBD1
CASIPTGKDTEAFF
TGTGCCAGTATTCCGACAGGGAAGGACACTGAAGCTTTCTTT
>TRBJ2-1|-|TRBV11-1|-
CASSLVDSYNEQFF
TGTGCCAGCAGCTTAGTGGACAGCTACAATGAGCAGTTCTTC
>TRBJ2-7|-|TRBV7-9|TRBD1
CASSFGQGDSYEQYF
TGTGCCAGCAGCTTCGGACAGGGGGACTCCTACGAGCAGTACTTC
>TRBJ2-7|-|TRBV5-4|-
CASSSSQGLSYEQYF
TGTGCCAGCAGCTCCAGTCAGGGTCTTTCCTACGAGCAGTACTTC
>TRBJ2-1|-|TRBV27|-
CASSSGLVGNEQFF
TGTGCCAGCAGTTCAGGGCTAGTCGGCAATGAGCAGTTCTTC
>TRBJ1-1|-|TRBV7-9|TRBD1
CASSAGTGGTRTEAFF
TGTGCCAGCAGTGCCGGGACAGGGGGGACGAGGACTGAAGCTTTCTTT
>TRBJ2-7|once|TRBV14|TRBD2
CASSQAGLAARAYEQYF
TGTGCCAGCAGCCAAGCGGGACTAGCGGCTCGGGCATACGAGCAGTACTTC
>TRBJ2-3|-|TRBV28|TRBD2
CASSSRGGDTQYF
TGTGCCAGCAGTTCACGGGGGGGAGATACGCAGTATTTT
>TRBJ2-2|-|TRBV11-3|TRBD2
CASSQFDLIAGGATGELFF
TGTGCCAGCAGCCAATTCGACTTAATAGCGGGAGGGGCCACCGGGGAGCTGTTTTTT
>TRBJ2-1|once|TRBV10-3|-
CAISESKPEQFF
TGTGCCATCAGTGAGTCGAAGCCTGAGCAGTTCTTC
>TRBJ2-7|-|TRBV13|TRBD2
CASSDSGGSSYEQYF
TGTGCCAGCAGCGATAGCGGGGGGAGCTCCTACGAGCAGTACTTC
>TRBJ2-1|-|TRBV18|TRBD2
CASSPYRDYNNEQFF
TGTGCCAGCTCACCATACCGGGACTACAATAATGAGCAGTTCTTC